These 9 T cell receptor beta chains originate from one sample sequenced in a study of T cells in Graves' hyperthyroidism and ophthalmopathy. RNA transcripts yielded amplified TCR beta CDR3 regions. In the first-round RT-PCR of the TCR CDR3, the HTBI primer set was used. TCRdb processed the multiplex PCR reads anew with MiXCR; each CDR3 protein has one entry. The repertoire consists of about 530,000 distinct CDR3 sequences, with 15% to 20% occurring once and the leading ten covering 15% to 20%. The sample consisted of blood. The origin of the receptors is a woman aged 18 to 35 with Graves' ophthalmopathy.

This clonotype has at least ten counts. The chain couples TRBV18 to TRBJ1-1, with D possibly being TRBD1 (5 bases). The germline V gene encodes CDR1 KGHSH and CDR2 LQKENI. The CDR3 length is 14 residues. With 4 bases removed from V and 1 base from J, the gap between germline ends came to 10 bases. The CDR3 coding sequence is TGTGCCAGCTCACGGGGGGTCGGGAACACTGAAGCTTTCTTT. Protein: CASSRGVGNTEAFF.

The table lists this clonotype with many counts. The rearrangement links TRBV20-1 to TRBJ1-1; 8 positions match TRBD1. V shed 5 bases, J shed 4 bases, and the junction held 9 bases outside the gene matches. In germline, CDR1 is DFQATT, CDR2 SNEGSKA (reference sequence). This CDR3 contains 14 residues. The CDR3 DNA reads TGCAGTGCTTTAAGTGTTACAGGGGGCACTGAAGCTTTCTTT. Protein: CSALSVTGGTEAFF.

This clonotype was picked up a small number of times. This sequence joins TRBV24-1 and TRBJ2-2; tentative D call: TRBD1 (6 bases). V lost 0 bases, J lost 1 base, and 11 bases lay in between. Germline lookup yields CDR1 KGHDR and CDR2 SFDVKD. CDR3 length: 17 residues. CDR3 DNA: TGTGCCACCAGTGATTTGCCTACAGGGCTGAACACCGGGGAGCTGTTTTTT. Protein: CATSDLPTGLNTGELFF.

This clonotype was found many times. V is TRBV10-3 and J is TRBJ1-5, with 9 positions matching TRBD1. Germline lookup yields CDR1 ENHRY and CDR2 SYGVKD. V lost 4 bases, J lost 7 bases, and 5 bases stayed unmatched. This CDR3 is 14 amino acids long. This CDR3 reads CAISGDRDNQPQHF. CDR3 DNA: TGTGCCATCAGTGGGGACAGGGATAACCAGCCCCAGCATTTT.

The rearrangement links TRBV30 to TRBJ2-7; 11 nucleotides line up with TRBD2. V shed 2 bases, J shed 3 bases, and the junction held 15 bases outside the gene matches. This CDR3 spans 18 amino acids. CDR1 is GTSNPN, CDR2 SVGIG, per germline (reference sequence). CDR3 DNA sequence: TGTGCCTGGAGTACGACCCACCTTACTAGCGGGAGAGGCTACGAGCAGTACTTC. Encoded protein: CAWSTTHLTSGRGYEQYF. The full variable domain, rest sourced from reference TRBV30 and TRBJ2-7, is SQTIHQWPATLVQPVGSPLSLECTVEGTSNPNLYWYRQAAGRGLQLLFYSVGIGQISSEVPQNLSASRPQDRQFILSSKKLLLSDSGFYLCAWSTTHLTSGRGYEQYFGPGTRLTVT.

In its sample, this clonotype was seen a few times. The chain is built from TRBV20-1 and TRBJ1-5; D call uncertain. The CDR3 has 17 residues. The V gene's germline CDR1 is DFQATT and CDR2 SNEGSKA (reference sequence). The V gene lost 3 bases and the J gene lost 9 bases, with 27 bases spanning the gap. Here the CDR3 reads CSASPLPPFHQQSPQHF. The DNA for the CDR3 is TGCAGTGCTAGTCCGCTTCCCCCGTTTCATCAGCAGTCGCCCCAGCATTTT.

This clonotype was detected ten times or more. This chain joins TRBV7-9 and TRBJ2-3; 12 nucleotides align to TRBD2. Unmatched junction bases numbered 5, after V lost 5 bases and J lost 2 bases. Germline-derived CDR1 and CDR2 are SEHNR and FQNEAQ (reference sequence). The CDR3 runs 16 residues. DNA of the CDR3: TGTGCCAGCAGCACCAGGACTAGCGGGGACACAGATACGCAGTATTTT. This gives the protein CASSTRTSGDTDTQYF.

This clonotype was counted many times. The chain combines TRBV30 with TRBJ1-1; possible D gene TRBD1, 5 bases. V lost 3 bases, J lost 4 bases, and 12 bases lay in between. The CDR3 extends over 13 amino acids. Germline CDR1 and CDR2: GTSNPN and SVGIG (reference sequence). CDR3 sequence (DNA): TGTGCCTGGAGGGGACGTAGCCCCACTGAAGCTTTCTTT. It yields the protein CAWRGRSPTEAFF.

In regard to this clonotype: It may be a read error: a sequence one base away is much more abundant. The V call is TRBV27, the J call TRBJ1-1, with 7 bases aligning to TRBD1. The trim removed 3 bases at V and 5 bases at J, leaving 6 bases unmatched. Germline CDR1 and CDR2: MNHEY and SMNVEV (reference sequence). There are 14 residues in the CDR3. The CDR3 coding sequence is TGTGCCAGCAGTTTCACAGGGGTAGGGACTGAAGCTTTCTTT. Protein product: CASSFTGVGTEAFF.